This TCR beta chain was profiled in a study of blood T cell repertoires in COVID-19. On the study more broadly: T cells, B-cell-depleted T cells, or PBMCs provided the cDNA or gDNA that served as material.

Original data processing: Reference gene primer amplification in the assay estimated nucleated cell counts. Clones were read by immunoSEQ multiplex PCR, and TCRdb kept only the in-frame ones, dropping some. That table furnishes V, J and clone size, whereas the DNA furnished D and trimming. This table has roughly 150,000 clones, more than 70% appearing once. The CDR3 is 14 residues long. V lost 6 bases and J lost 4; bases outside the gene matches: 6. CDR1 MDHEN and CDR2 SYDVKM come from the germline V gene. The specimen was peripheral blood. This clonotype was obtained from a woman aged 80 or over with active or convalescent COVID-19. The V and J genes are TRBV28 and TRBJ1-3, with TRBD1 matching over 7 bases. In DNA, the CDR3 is TGTGCCAGCAGCCTACAGGGGAAAGGAAACACCATATATTTT. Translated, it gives CASSLQGKGNTIYF. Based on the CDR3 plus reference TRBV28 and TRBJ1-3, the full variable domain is DVKVTQSSRYLVKRTGEKVFLECVQDMDHENMFWYRQDPGLGLRLIYFSYDVKMKEKGDIPEGYSVSREKKERFSLILESASTNQTSMYLCASSLQGKGNTIYFGEGSWLTVV.